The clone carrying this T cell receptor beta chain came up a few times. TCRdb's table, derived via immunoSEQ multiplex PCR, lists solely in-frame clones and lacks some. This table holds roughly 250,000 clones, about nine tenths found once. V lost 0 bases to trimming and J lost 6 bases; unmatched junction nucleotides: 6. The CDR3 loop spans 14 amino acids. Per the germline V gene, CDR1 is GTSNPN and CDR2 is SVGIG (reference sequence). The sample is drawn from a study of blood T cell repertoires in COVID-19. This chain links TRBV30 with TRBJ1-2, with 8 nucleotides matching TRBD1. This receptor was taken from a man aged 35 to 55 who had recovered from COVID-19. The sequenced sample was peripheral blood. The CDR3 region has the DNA TGTGCCTGGAGTGTAGGACAGGGACATAATGGCTACACCTTC. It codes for CAWSVGQGHNGYTF.